This TCR beta chain was sequenced in a study of blood T cell repertoires in COVID-19. Assay used: immunoSEQ multiplex PCR; TCRdb lists only in-frame clones, some missing. In the table there are fewer than 200,000 clones, 70% to 90% of which are singletons. Sequencing was done on a sample of peripheral blood. The origin of this receptor is a woman aged 80 or over with acute or convalescent COVID-19.

The CDR3 nucleotides are TGTGCCAGCAGACCTGACACTACAGATACGCAGTATTTT. This translates into CASRPDTTDTQYF. The chain uses TRBV7-2 and TRBJ2-3; no firm D call. V was trimmed by 6 bases and J by 3 bases, leaving 10 bases between them. The CDR3 consists of 13 residues. Per germline, CDR1 SGHTA and CDR2 FQGNSA.